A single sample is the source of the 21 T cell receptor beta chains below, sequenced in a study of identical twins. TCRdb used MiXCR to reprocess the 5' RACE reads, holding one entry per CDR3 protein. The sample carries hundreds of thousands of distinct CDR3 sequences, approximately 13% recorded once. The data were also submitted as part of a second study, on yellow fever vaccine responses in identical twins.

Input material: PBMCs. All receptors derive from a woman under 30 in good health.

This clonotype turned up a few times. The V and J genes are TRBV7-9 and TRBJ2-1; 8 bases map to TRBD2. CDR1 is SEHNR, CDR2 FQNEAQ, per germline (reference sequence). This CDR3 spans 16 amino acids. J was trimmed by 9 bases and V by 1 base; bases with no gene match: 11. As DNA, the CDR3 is TGTGCCAGCAGCTTAGTGACTAGCGAAAGAGGGGGTGAGCAGTTCTTC. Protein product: CASSLVTSERGGEQFF.

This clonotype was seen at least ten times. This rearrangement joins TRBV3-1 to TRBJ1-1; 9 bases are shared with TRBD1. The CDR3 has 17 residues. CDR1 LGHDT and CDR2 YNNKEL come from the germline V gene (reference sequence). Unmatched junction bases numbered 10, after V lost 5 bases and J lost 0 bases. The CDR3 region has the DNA TGTGCCAGCAGCACCCAAGGACAGGGGAATATGAACACTGAAGCTTTCTTT. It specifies CASSTQGQGNMNTEAFF.

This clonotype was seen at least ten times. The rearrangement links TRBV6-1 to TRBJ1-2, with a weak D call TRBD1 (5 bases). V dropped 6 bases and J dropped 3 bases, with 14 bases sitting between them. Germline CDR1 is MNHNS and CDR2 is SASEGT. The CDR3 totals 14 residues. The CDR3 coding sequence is TGTGCCAGCAGACGGTTTCAGGGTGACTATGGCTACACCTTC. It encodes CASRRFQGDYGYTF.

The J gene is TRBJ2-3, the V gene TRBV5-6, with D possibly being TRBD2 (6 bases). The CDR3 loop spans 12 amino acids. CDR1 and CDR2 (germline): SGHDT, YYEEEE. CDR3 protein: CFGGRRTDTQYF. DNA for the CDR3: TGTTTCGGAGGGAGACGCACAGATACGCAGTATTTT.

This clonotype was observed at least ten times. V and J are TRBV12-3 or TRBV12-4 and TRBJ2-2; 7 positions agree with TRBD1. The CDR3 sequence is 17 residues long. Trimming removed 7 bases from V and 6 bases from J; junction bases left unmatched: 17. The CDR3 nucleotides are TGTGCCAGCACGACCGCCCTCGGACAGGTTGCCGCCGGGGAGCTGTTTTTT. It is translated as CASTTALGQVAAGELFF.

The CDR3 region has the DNA TGTGCCAGCAGGGATAGGGACAGCTCCTACGAGCAGTACTTC. Protein product: CASRDRDSSYEQYF. The V call is TRBV2, the J call TRBJ2-7; 7 bases line up with TRBD1. CDR1 and CDR2 from the germline V gene are SNHLY and FYNNEI. Trimming removed 6 bases from V and 0 bases from J; junction bases left unmatched: 5. The CDR3 contains 14 residues.

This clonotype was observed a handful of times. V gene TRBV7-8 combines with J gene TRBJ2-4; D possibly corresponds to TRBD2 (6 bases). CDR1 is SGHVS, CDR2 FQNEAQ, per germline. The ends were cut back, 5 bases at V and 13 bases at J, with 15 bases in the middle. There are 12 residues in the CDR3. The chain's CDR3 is CASSTRGTGQYF. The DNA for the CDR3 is TGTGCCAGCAGCACACGCGGGACTGGACAGTACTTC.

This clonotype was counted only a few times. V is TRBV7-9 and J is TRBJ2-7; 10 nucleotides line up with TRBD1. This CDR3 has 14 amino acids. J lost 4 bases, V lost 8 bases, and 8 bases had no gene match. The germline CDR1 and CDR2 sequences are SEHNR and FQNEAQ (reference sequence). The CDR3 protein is CASQSGTGEYEQYF. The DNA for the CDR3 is TGTGCCAGCCAGTCCGGGACAGGGGAGTACGAGCAGTACTTC.

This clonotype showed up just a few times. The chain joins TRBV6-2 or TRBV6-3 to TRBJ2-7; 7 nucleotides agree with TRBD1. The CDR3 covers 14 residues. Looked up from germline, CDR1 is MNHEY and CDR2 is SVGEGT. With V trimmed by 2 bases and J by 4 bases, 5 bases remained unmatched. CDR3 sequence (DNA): TGTGCCAGCAGTTACCGACAGGGTACTTACGAGCAGTACGTC. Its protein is CASSYRQGTYEQYV.

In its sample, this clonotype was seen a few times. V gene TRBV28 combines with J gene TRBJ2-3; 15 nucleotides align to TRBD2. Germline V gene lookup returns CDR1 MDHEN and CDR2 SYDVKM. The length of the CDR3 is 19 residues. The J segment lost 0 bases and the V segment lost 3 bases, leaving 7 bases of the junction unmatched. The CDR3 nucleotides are TGTGCCAGCAGTTTGGGACTAGCGGGAGGTATATCTAGCACAGATACGCAGTATTTT. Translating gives CASSLGLAGGISSTDTQYF. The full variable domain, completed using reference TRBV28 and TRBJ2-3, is DVKVTQSSRYLVKRTGEKVFLECVQDMDHENMFWYRQDPGLGLRLIYFSYDVKMKEKGDIPEGYSVSREKKERFSLILESASTNQTSMYLCASSLGLAGGISSTDTQYFGPGTRLTVL.

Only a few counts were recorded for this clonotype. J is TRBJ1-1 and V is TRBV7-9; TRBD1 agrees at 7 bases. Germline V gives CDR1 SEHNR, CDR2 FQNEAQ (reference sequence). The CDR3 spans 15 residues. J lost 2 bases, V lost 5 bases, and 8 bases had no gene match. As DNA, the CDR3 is TGTGCCAGCAGCACCGGACAGGCGACTAACACTGAAGCTTTCTTT. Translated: CASSTGQATNTEAFF.

CDR3 sequence: CASRGTSGGFGELFF. CDR3 bases: TGTGCCAGCAGGGGGACTAGCGGGGGCTTCGGGGAGCTGTTTTTT. The chain carries TRBV28 and TRBJ2-2; 14 bases are a match to TRBD2. After removal of 6 bases from V and 7 bases from J, the junction contained 4 bases not matched to a gene. The CDR3 runs to 15 residues. The germline V gene has CDR1 MDHEN and CDR2 SYDVKM. The full variable domain, in which reference TRBV28 and TRBJ2-2 provide the parts outside the CDR3, is DVKVTQSSRYLVKRTGEKVFLECVQDMDHENMFWYRQDPGLGLRLIYFSYDVKMKEKGDIPEGYSVSREKKERFSLILESASTNQTSMYLCASRGTSGGFGELFFGEGSRLTVL.

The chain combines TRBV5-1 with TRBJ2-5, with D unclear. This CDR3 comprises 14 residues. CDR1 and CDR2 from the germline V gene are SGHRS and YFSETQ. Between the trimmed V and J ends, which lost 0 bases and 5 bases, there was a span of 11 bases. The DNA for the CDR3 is TGCGCCAGCAGCTTGGGTCTAGTCTTGGAGACCCAGTACTTC. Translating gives CASSLGLVLETQYF.

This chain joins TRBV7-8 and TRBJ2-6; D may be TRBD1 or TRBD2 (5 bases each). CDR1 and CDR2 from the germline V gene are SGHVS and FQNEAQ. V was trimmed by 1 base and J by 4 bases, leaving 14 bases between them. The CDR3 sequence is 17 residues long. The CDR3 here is CASSLGAGPGGANVLTF. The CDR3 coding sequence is TGTGCCAGCAGCTTAGGGGCAGGGCCGGGAGGGGCCAACGTCCTGACTTTC.

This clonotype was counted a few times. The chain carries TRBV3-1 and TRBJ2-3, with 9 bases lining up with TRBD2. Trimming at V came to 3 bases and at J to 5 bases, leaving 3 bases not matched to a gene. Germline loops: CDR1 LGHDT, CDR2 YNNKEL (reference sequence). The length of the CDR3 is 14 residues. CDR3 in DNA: TGTGCCAGCAGCCAGCGGGGGGGTCAAGATACGCAGTATTTT. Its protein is CASSQRGGQDTQYF.

The chain's CDR3 is CASGQGVRLYNEQFF. The CDR3 DNA is TGTGCCAGCGGACAGGGAGTTCGTTTATACAATGAGCAGTTCTTC. The rearrangement links TRBV5-8 to TRBJ2-1, with 8 bases aligning to TRBD1. The CDR3 is 15 amino acids. Per the germline V gene, CDR1 is SGHTS and CDR2 is YDEGEE. Trimming at V came to 7 bases and at J to 4 bases, leaving 10 bases not matched to a gene.

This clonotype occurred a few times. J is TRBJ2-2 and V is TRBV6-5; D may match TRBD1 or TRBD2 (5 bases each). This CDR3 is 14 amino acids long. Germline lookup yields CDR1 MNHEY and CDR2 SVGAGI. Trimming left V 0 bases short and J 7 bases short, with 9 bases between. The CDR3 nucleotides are TGTGCCAGCAGTTACTCCGAGGGGTACGGGGAGCTGTTTTTT. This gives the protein CASSYSEGYGELFF.

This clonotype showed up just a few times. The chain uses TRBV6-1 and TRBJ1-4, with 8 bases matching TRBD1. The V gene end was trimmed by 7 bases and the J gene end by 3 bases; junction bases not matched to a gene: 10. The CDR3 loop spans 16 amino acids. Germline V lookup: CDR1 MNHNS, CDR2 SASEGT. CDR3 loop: CASKTGQGVANEKLFF. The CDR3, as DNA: TGTGCCAGCAAAACCGGACAGGGCGTAGCTAATGAAAAACTGTTTTTT.

CDR3 in amino acids: CASSQDRTGSPDTQYF. The CDR3 DNA is TGTGCCAGCAGCCAAGATAGGACAGGGTCCCCAGATACGCAGTATTTT. This rearrangement joins TRBV3-1 to TRBJ2-3; TRBD1 agrees at 8 bases. The germline CDR1 and CDR2 sequences are LGHDT and YNNKEL (reference sequence). V was clipped by 0 bases and J by 4 bases; unmatched bases: 6. CDR3 length equals 16 residues.

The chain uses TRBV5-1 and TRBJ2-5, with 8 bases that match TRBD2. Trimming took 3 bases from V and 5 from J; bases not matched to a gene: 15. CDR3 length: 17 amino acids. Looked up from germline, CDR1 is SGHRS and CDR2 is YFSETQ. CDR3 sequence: CASSSRDNAGLGETQYF. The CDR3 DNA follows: TGCGCCAGCAGCTCGAGAGATAATGCGGGACTAGGCGAGACCCAGTACTTC.

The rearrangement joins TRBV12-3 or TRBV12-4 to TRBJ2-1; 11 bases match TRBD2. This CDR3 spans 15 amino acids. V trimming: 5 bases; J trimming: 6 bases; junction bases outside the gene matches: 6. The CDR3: CASSGGLAAPNEQFF. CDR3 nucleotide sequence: TGTGCCAGCAGTGGGGGACTAGCGGCCCCCAATGAGCAGTTCTTC.